What follows describes a single T cell receptor (beta chain). Its antigen is unknown. CDR3 size: 14 residues. Per germline, CDR1 SGHTA and CDR2 FQGTGA. V lost 4 bases to trimming and J lost 3 bases; unmatched junction nucleotides: 2. The data were obtained in a study of cytomegalovirus exposure and HLA in healthy donors. Study-level information: About 79% of approximately 400 genotyped donors fell in the Caucasian-associated ancestry cluster.

PCR used 60 Vbeta primers and 13 Jbeta primers. Profiled with immunoSEQ multiplex PCR; TCRdb holds only in-frame clones, not every one. The sample gives 200,000 to 250,000 clones, 65% to 75% of which show up once; approximately 1.7% is in the top ten. Regarding the study as a whole: An analysis done earlier found most TCR beta V segments productive about 90% or about 30% of the time. The authors listed about 170 TCR beta chains as cytomegalovirus-associated. TRBV6-2, TRBV6-3 and other indistinguishable V segments were excluded.

This chain uses TRBV7-3 with TRBJ1-2; 10 nucleotides line up with TRBD1. Sequenced input: PBMCs. The TCR was taken from a woman younger than 45 in good health and CMV-seronegative. The DNA of the CDR3 is TGTGCCAGCAGCTGGGGGACAGGGGACTATGGCTACACCTTC. Translated, it gives CASSWGTGDYGYTF.